This T cell receptor beta chain was sequenced for a study of blood T cell repertoires in COVID-19. Study background: Samples of COVID-19 (acute and convalescent) were obtained from the United States, Italy and Spain. Sample material is recorded as cDNA or gDNA derived from T cells, B-cell-depleted T cells, or PBMCs.

Germline V gene data show CDR1 as MDHEN and CDR2 as SYDVKM. Trimming removed 5 bases from V and 6 bases from J; junction bases left unmatched: 9. The CDR3 loop spans 15 amino acids. In the original analysis: It was from reference gene primer amplification that nucleated cell counts were estimated. Using immunoSEQ multiplex PCR, the repertoire was profiled, and TCRdb retains in-frame clones only, with some absent. V and J calls and clone size are given by that table; D and trimming were obtained from the DNA. The table has approximately 18,000 clones, 93% seen once. The sequence was collected from a human donor in a cohort sampled during active COVID-19. Source material: peripheral blood. The chain links TRBV28 to TRBJ1-4; 7 nucleotides align to TRBD1. The CDR3 sequence: CASSGQGGSHEKLFF. DNA for the CDR3: TGTGCCAGCAGTGGACAAGGGGGCAGCCATGAAAAACTGTTTTTT.